This TCR beta chain derives from a study of T cells in localized non-small cell lung cancer. Overall study results and limits: Of the top 100 tumor clones, median 57 were in adjacent lung, 25 to 35 among its top 100.

The repertoire was sequenced with immunoSEQ multiplex PCR; TCRdb's copy has only in-frame clones and lacks some. The sample has some 36,000 clones, 75% to 90% seen once. As to this clone: Its matching antigen is unknown.

The germline gives CDR1 MDHEN, CDR2 SYDVKM. The CDR3 has 15 residues. The sample here was peripheral blood mononuclear cells, taken before any cancer treatment. The rearrangement uses TRBV28 and TRBJ2-5, with 10 bases that match TRBD2. The DNA end is more similar to TRBJ2-7, so the J call may be wrong. The source of this sequence is a male donor older than 55 with stage II lung adenocarcinoma. In DNA form, the CDR3 reads TGTGCCAGCAGTGACAATAGCGGGAGGCTTCGCGAGCAGTACTTC. This translates into CASSDNSGRLREQYF.